This T cell receptor (beta chain) was identified during a study of cytomegalovirus exposure and HLA in healthy donors. Findings and limits, study-wide: A later analysis linked a missense DCLRE1C variant to TCR beta V- and J-gene trimming.

CDR1 and CDR2 (germline): SGHNT, YYREEE (reference sequence). The CDR3 extends over 14 amino acids. J gave up 4 bases and V 4 bases, and 5 bases lay outside the gene matches. With respect to this clone: Its matching antigen is unknown.

PCR involved 60 Vbeta and 13 Jbeta primers. Sequenced by immunoSEQ multiplex PCR; TCRdb stores in-frame clones only, minus some. The sample has around 130,000 clones, 70% to 80% seen once. The origin of this receptor is a human donor in good health. The sample was PBMCs. The J gene is TRBJ2-3, the V gene TRBV5-4, with 8 bases matching TRBD1. The CDR3 protein is CASSRTGSADTQYF. The CDR3 DNA follows: TGTGCCAGCAGCCGGACAGGGTCGGCAGATACGCAGTATTTT. Full variable domain (remainder filled in from reference TRBV5-4 and TRBJ2-3): ETGVTQSPTHLIKTRGQQVTLRCSSQSGHNTVSWYQQALGQGPQFIFQYYREEENGRGNFPPRFSGLQFPNYSSELNVNALELDDSALYLCASSRTGSADTQYFGPGTRLTVL.